The sample holds a few counts of the clone carrying this TCR beta chain. There are 16 residues in the CDR3. Germline V CDR1 and CDR2: LGHNA, YSLEER. Trimming removed 0 bases at V and 2 bases at J, with 11 bases between. Template material for amplifying TCR beta CDR3 regions consisted of RNA transcripts. RT-PCR in the first round (using the HTBI primer set) targeted the TCR CDR3. Using its own MiXCR run on the multiplex PCR reads, TCRdb lists one record per CDR3 protein. The table lists 600,000 or so distinct CDR3 sequences, roughly 14% of them singletons. The record originates from a study of T cells in Graves' hyperthyroidism and ophthalmopathy.

Sequenced material: blood. This chain joins TRBV4-3 and TRBJ2-1; a weak D match, TRBD1 (6 bases). The sequence was obtained from a woman aged 45-60 years with Graves' ophthalmopathy. The DNA of the CDR3 is TGCGCCAGCAGCCAAGATGTAGGGGGAGCCTACAATGAGCAGTTCTTC. Translated: CASSQDVGGAYNEQFF.